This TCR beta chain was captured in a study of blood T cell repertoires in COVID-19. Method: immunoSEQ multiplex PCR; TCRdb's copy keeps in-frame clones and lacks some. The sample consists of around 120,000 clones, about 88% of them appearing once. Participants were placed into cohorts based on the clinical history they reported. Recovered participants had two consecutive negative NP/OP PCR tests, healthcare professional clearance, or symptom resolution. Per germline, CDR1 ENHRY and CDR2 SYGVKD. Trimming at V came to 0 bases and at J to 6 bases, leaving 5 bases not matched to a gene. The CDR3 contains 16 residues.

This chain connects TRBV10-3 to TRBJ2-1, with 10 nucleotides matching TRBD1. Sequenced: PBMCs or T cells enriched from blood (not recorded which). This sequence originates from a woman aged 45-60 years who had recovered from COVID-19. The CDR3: CAISESGGTGVNEQFF. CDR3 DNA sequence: TGTGCCATCAGTGAGTCGGGAGGGACAGGGGTCAATGAGCAGTTCTTC.